The TCR beta chain described here comes from a study of blood T cell repertoires in COVID-19. Study-wide background: The samples span acute and convalescent COVID-19 from the United States, Italy and Spain. T cells, B-cell-depleted T cells, or PBMCs provided the cDNA or gDNA that served as material.

Germline V gene lookup returns CDR1 LNHDA and CDR2 SQIVND (reference sequence). This CDR3 spans 17 amino acids. The V gene end was trimmed by 4 bases and the J gene end by 7 bases; junction bases not matched to a gene: 15. Authors' processing steps: Counts of nucleated cells, estimated from reference gene primer amplification, were obtained. This table comes from immunoSEQ multiplex PCR, and its TCRdb copy is limited to in-frame clones, with some not included. The V and J calls and clone size are taken from that table; D and trimming were inferred from the DNA. The sample includes 100,000 to 140,000 clones, approximately 80% of them seen just once.

This rearrangement joins TRBV19 to TRBJ1-2; 10 nucleotides agree with TRBD1. Sequenced: peripheral blood. The TCR was taken from a man in his 70s with acute or convalescent COVID-19. The CDR3 spells CASSRGTGEQRVRGYTF. The CDR3 DNA is TGTGCCAGTAGTAGAGGGACAGGGGAACAAAGGGTGCGTGGCTACACCTTC.